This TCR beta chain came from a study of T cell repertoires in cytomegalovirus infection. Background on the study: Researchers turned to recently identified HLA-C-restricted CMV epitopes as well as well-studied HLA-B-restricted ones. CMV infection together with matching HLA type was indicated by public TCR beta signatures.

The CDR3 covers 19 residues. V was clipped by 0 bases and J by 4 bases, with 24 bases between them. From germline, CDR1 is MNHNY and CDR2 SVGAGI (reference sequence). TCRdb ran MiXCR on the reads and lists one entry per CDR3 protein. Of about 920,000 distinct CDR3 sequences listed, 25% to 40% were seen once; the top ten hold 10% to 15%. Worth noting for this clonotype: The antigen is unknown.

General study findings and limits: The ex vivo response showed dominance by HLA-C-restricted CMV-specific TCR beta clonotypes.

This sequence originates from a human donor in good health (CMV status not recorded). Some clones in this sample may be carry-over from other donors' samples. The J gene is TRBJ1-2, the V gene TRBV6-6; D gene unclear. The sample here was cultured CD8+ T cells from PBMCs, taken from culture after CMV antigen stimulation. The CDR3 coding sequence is TGTGCCAGCAGTTACTCGAGTCACTCAGGCCCGGTGGAGGGCTATGGCTACACCTTC. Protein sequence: CASSYSSHSGPVEGYGYTF.